The present T cell receptor (beta chain) was sequenced within a study of blood T cell repertoires in COVID-19. About the research overall: Sources were T cells, B-cell-depleted T cells, or PBMCs; the material itself was cDNA or gDNA.

Authors' data handling: Reference gene primers were amplified, and this amplification served to estimate nucleated cell counts. Libraries were prepared by immunoSEQ multiplex PCR; TCRdb keeps only in-frame clonotypes and omits some of them. From that table come the V and J calls and clone size; the DNA was used to work out D and trimming. The sample has 300,000 to 400,000 clones; 90% are singletons. The trim removed 3 bases at V and 2 bases at J, leaving 1 base unmatched. Germline V gene lookup returns CDR1 SGHTS and CDR2 YDEGEE. The CDR3 consists of 16 residues. The study assigned cohorts using participant-reported clinical history. Each recovered donor of Cohort 3 presented with two negative PCRs, clearance, or symptom resolution.

Input material: PBMCs or T cells enriched from blood (not recorded which). This rearrangement joins TRBV5-8 to TRBJ2-4; 14 positions agree with TRBD2. The receptor's source is a man aged 60 to 75 who had recovered from COVID-19. This CDR3 reads CASSWTSGRTKNIQYF. The CDR3 bases are TGTGCCAGCAGCTGGACTAGCGGGAGGACCAAAAACATTCAGTACTTC.